The rows below give T cell receptor beta chains drawn from one sample of a study of cytomegalovirus exposure and HLA in healthy donors. TCRdb keeps only in-frame clones here, not all; method: immunoSEQ multiplex PCR. The table has 150,000 to 250,000 clones, around 78% seen once. The specimen was PBMCs. These receptors were obtained from a man between 25 and 39 years old in good health and CMV-seronegative. The CDR3 runs from the conserved cysteine through the conserved F or W. Size values are once, few and many counts, or a class for expanded clones, and some rows have none.

once | TRBV7-8 | CASSLQRFRGETQYF
NA | TRBV13 | CASSSGTSGSEQYF
few | TRBV10-2 | CASSETGTEAFF
NA | TRBV7-6 | CASSSLGQPSSEQYF
NA | TRBV11-2 | CASSLGAEKETQYF
NA | TRBV27 | CASSSDRGHPEAFF
NA | TRBV4-1 | CASSHIRDTDQPQHF
NA | TRBV27 | CASRGLTYEQYF
few | TRBV10-3 | CAIRGQGSGTEAFF
once | TRBV28 | CASSLLPAAGRRDEQFF
NA | TRBV2 | CASTTYNEQFF
NA | TRBV19 | CASTGSGSGYEQYF
NA | TRBV19 | CASSMGRSYEQYF
NA | TRBV9 | CASSVLRQGSMKTQYF
NA | TRBV19 | CASSIEMSKNTGELFF
NA | TRBV5-1 | CASRARLAGVNEQFF
once | TRBV27 | CASSGGTDLAKNIQYF
NA | TRBV6-5 | CASSSLEPPRSQHF
few | TRBV4-1 | CASSQSARRDFRHEQYF
once | TRBV9 | CASSVAVTGSYEQYF
NA | TRBV19 | CASSIGNTEAFF
NA | TRBV6-1 | CASSEAVRGQNSGNTIYF
NA | TRBV6-1 | CASFDGGGYTEAFF
NA | TRBV11-2 | CASSLIRGTGSQETQYF
NA | TRBV6-5 | CASSTEIRPGNTIYF
NA | TRBV27 | CASSSPGLVNEQYF
once | TRBV30 | CAWRGPQTSTNEKLFF